This T cell receptor beta chain is drawn from a study of Graves' ophthalmopathy and Graves' hyperthyroidism. Study-level points and caveats: Ophthalmopathy was separated from stable hyperthyroidism by a 13-signature model with roughly 91% sensitivity and 75% to 83% specificity. The study's model predicted ophthalmopathy progression at 65% to 71% sensitivity and approximately 78% specificity.

From RNA, the CDR3 regions of TCR beta chains were amplified and sequenced. HTBI-primed first-round RT-PCR preceded second-round multiplex PCR. TCRdb reprocessed the multiplex PCR reads via MiXCR and lists one record per CDR3 protein. The top ten hold around 47% of the sample, which has some 250,000 distinct CDR3 sequences, 45% to 55% seen once. V lost 1 base and J lost 8; bases outside the gene matches: 4. Germline V gene data show CDR1 as SGHAT and CDR2 as FQNNGV. The CDR3 consists of 15 residues. This clonotype has a handful of counts. Its antigen is not identified. The V gene is TRBV11-2, the J gene TRBJ1-6; TRBD1 matches at 8 bases. The receptor was derived from an adult man with Graves' ophthalmopathy. The sample was peripheral blood. The CDR3 reads CASSLAGTGYSPLHF. The CDR3, as DNA: TGTGCCAGCAGCTTAGCCGGGACAGGATATTCACCCCTCCACTTT.